The 13 T cell receptor delta chains presented below share a single source sample, sequenced in a study of Vδ1+ human thymocytes. What these receptors recognize is not known. Extracted RNA was reverse transcribed into cDNA. The CDR3 regions were amplified by multiplex PCR from V-gene primers to a constant-region primer. TCRdb called clones from the multiplex PCR reads again using CATT. The data hold 54,000 or so delta-chain clones, with roughly 15% observed a single time. Study findings and constraints: Highly polyclonal TRG and TRD repertoires with Gaussian CDR3 length distributions appeared in thymus.

What was sequenced was Vdelta1+ gamma-delta thymocytes from the thymus. As for subset: FACS-sorted CD3+ TCRalphabeta- TCRVdelta1+ TCRVdelta2- thymocytes. These receptors all stem from a boy younger than two who had congenital heart surgery.

The rearrangement joins TRDV1 to TRDJ1; D not certain. The CDR3 length is 15 residues. Germline lookup yields CDR1 TSWWSYY and CDR2 QGS. V shed 4 bases and J shed 0 bases, with 12 bases lying between them. CDR3: CALGGPILDTDKLIF. In DNA form, the CDR3 reads TGTGCTCTTGGGGGGCCAATCCTTGACACCGATAAACTCATCTTT.

The V and J genes are TRDV1 and TRDJ1; 7 bases align to TRDD3. With 5 bases clipped from V and 3 bases from J, the junction kept 6 bases outside the gene matches. The CDR3 consists of 14 residues. Germline values: CDR1 TSWWSYY, CDR2 QGS. Here the CDR3 DNA reads TGTGCTCTTGGGAGACGGGGGGATCCCGATAAACTCATCTTT. It specifies CALGRRGDPDKLIF.

The V and J genes are TRDV1 and TRDJ1; D not certain. Germline V lookup: CDR1 TSWWSYY, CDR2 QGS. The CDR3 sequence is 16 residues long. V shed 6 bases and J shed 0 bases, with 17 bases lying between them. The CDR3 nucleotides read TGTGCTCTTGGTTGTATTTCCGGACAGTACACCGATAAACTCATCTTT. It is translated as CALGCISGQYTDKLIF.

A few counts support this clone. The chain joins TRDV1 to TRDJ1; TRDD3 aligns across 7 bases. Germline trimming cut 2 bases from V and 0 bases from J; bases unmatched to any gene: 12. This CDR3 contains 18 residues. The V gene's germline CDR1 is TSWWSYY and CDR2 QGS. The CDR3 sequence: CALGEYACPGGNTDKLIF. In nucleotides, the CDR3 is TGTGCTCTTGGGGAATATGCCTGTCCTGGGGGTAACACCGATAAACTCATCTTT.

This clone was detected a few times. V gene TRDV1 combines with J gene TRDJ1; 11 nucleotides agree with TRDD3. Looked up from germline, CDR1 is TSWWSYY and CDR2 is QGS. Losses at the gene ends were 4 bases for V and 0 bases for J; bases not matched to a gene: 25. This CDR3 has 23 amino acids. The CDR3 region has the DNA TGTGCTCTTGGGGCAGACCCGTGTTCCGCCCATTTACTGGGGGATAGCGACACCGATAAACTCATCTTT. Protein sequence: CALGADPCSAHLLGDSDTDKLIF.

This clone was seen a few times. V gene TRDV1 combines with J gene TRDJ1, with D possibly matching TRDD3 (5 bases). V shed 2 bases and J shed 0 bases, with 22 bases lying between them. This CDR3 comprises 19 residues. In germline, CDR1 is TSWWSYY, CDR2 QGS. The CDR3 nucleotides read TGTGCTCTTGGGGAAATCCGGGGAGAGACTCGCCCGTACACCGATAAACTCATCTTT. Translated: CALGEIRGETRPYTDKLIF.

This chain uses TRDV1 with TRDJ1; TRDD3 agrees at 7 bases. In germline, CDR1 is TSWWSYY, CDR2 QGS. CDR3 size: 19 residues. V trimming: 2 bases; J trimming: 0 bases; junction bases outside the gene matches: 15. The CDR3 DNA follows: TGTGCTCTTGGGGAAATATCCTCCTTTCGGGGGATCCACACCGATAAACTCATCTTT. Its translation is CALGEISSFRGIHTDKLIF.

In this sample, this clone turned up a few times. This rearrangement joins TRDV1 to TRDJ1, with 10 bases identical to TRDD3. CDR1 TSWWSYY and CDR2 QGS come from the germline V gene. The CDR3 is 20 residues long. Trimming removed 4 bases from V and 0 bases from J; junction bases left unmatched: 17. CDR3: CALGGNSGLLGDLYTDKLIF. The DNA for the CDR3 is TGTGCTCTTGGGGGCAATTCGGGTTTACTGGGGGATTTGTACACCGATAAACTCATCTTT.

The chain carries TRDV2 and TRDJ1; maybe TRDD3 (5 bases). Trimming removed 6 bases at V and 1 base at J, with 11 bases between. CDR1 and CDR2 (germline): GEAIGNYY, EKD. The CDR3 is 13 amino acids. The DNA for the CDR3 is TGTGCCTGTTGGGGCGTGCTCACCGATAAACTCATCTTT. Encoded protein: CACWGVLTDKLIF.

This clone occurred a few times. V gene TRDV1 combines with J gene TRDJ1; D call uncertain. CDR3 length: 16 residues. In germline, CDR1 is TSWWSYY, CDR2 QGS. The V end was cut by 4 bases, the J end by 7 bases, with 22 bases between. The CDR3 nucleotides read TGTGCTCTTGGGGCCCGGGGTCCTTTACTGAGCGGTAAACTCATCTTT. Translated: CALGARGPLLSGKLIF.

This clone was seen only a few times. The rearrangement joins TRDV1 to TRDJ1; no reliable D call. Germline V gives CDR1 TSWWSYY, CDR2 QGS. The germline V and J ends were trimmed by 3 bases and 0 bases, with 26 bases remaining between them. CDR3 length equals 20 residues. The CDR3: CALGDIPRPSYTLYTDKLIF. In DNA, the CDR3 is TGTGCTCTTGGGGACATCCCGAGACCATCGTACACTCTATACACCGATAAACTCATCTTT.

The gene calls are TRDV1 and TRDJ1; 11 bases align to TRDD3. Per the germline V gene, CDR1 is TSWWSYY and CDR2 is QGS. CDR3 length: 30 residues. The V gene end was trimmed by 2 bases and the J gene end by 0 bases; junction bases not matched to a gene: 44. CDR3 in amino acids: CALGESVPSYPLRMPSTGGYRSSYTDKLIF. The CDR3 DNA is TGTGCTCTTGGGGAATCCGTCCCAAGCTACCCGCTGCGGATGCCGAGTACTGGGGGATATCGGTCTTCGTACACCGATAAACTCATCTTT.

The rearrangement links TRDV1 to TRDJ1; TRDD3 agrees at 7 bases. The CDR3 spans 19 residues. From germline, CDR1 is TSWWSYY and CDR2 QGS. V was clipped by 1 base and J by 0 bases; unmatched bases: 14. The CDR3 region has the DNA TGTGCTCTTGGGGAACAGTGGGATTACTGGGGTGAATACACCGATAAACTCATCTTT. Encoded protein: CALGEQWDYWGEYTDKLIF.